This entry lists 8 T cell receptor beta chains sequenced from one sample in a study of T cells in Graves' hyperthyroidism and ophthalmopathy. TCR beta CDR3 sequences were amplified from RNA transcripts. TCR CDR3 underwent first-round RT-PCR with the HTBI primer set. MiXCR was run by TCRdb on the multiplex PCR reads, yielding one entry per CDR3 protein. This table holds a few hundred thousand distinct CDR3 sequences, over 11% found once. The sequenced sample consisted of blood. These receptors were collected from a woman younger than 45 with Graves' hyperthyroidism that later progressed to Graves' ophthalmopathy.

This clonotype was seen ten or more times. This rearrangement joins TRBV19 to TRBJ1-1; D perhaps matches TRBD1 (6 bases). CDR1 and CDR2 (germline): LNHDA, SQIVND (reference sequence). Trimming removed 2 bases from V and 4 bases from J, with 14 bases in between. The CDR3 extends over 15 amino acids. The CDR3 DNA follows: TGTGCCAGTAGTATATATGGGGGGGGGCTCACTGAAGCTTTCTTT. Protein: CASSIYGGGLTEAFF.

This clonotype was seen a handful of times. The chain links TRBV5-1 to TRBJ2-1; 7 nucleotides line up with TRBD1. Trimming cost V 3 bases and J 8 bases; bases outside gene matches: 11. The CDR3 extends over 15 amino acids. Germline V gene lookup returns CDR1 SGHRS and CDR2 YFSETQ. The CDR3 DNA follows: TGCGCCAGCAGCTCCAACCCATTTACAGGGGATGAGCAGTTCTTC. Translated, it gives CASSSNPFTGDEQFF.

This clonotype was counted ten times or more. The rearrangement joins TRBV28 to TRBJ2-1; possibly TRBD1 or TRBD2 for D (5 bases each). Germline V lookup: CDR1 MDHEN, CDR2 SYDVKM. V dropped 5 bases and J dropped 8 bases, with 25 bases sitting between them. The CDR3 extends over 17 amino acids. The CDR3 loop is CASSLARGGAWRDEQFF. The CDR3 DNA sequence: TGTGCCAGCAGTCTCGCCCGGGGCGGCGCCTGGCGGGATGAGCAGTTCTTC.

This clonotype was counted at least ten times. This chain links TRBV28 with TRBJ2-1, with 7 bases identical to TRBD2. The trim removed 10 bases at V and 9 bases at J, leaving 9 bases unmatched. The CDR3 is made up of 12 amino acids. The germline V gene has CDR1 MDHEN and CDR2 SYDVKM. In DNA, the CDR3 is TGTGCCATAGGGAGGGGTAAAAGTGAGCAGTTCTTC. Translated: CAIGRGKSEQFF.

This clonotype has a count of ten or more. This sequence joins TRBV2 and TRBJ2-3; possibly TRBD1 for D (5 bases). Germline assignment: CDR1 SNHLY and CDR2 FYNNEI. CDR3 length equals 15 residues. Trimming took 7 bases from V and 0 from J, leaving 14 bases between them. CDR3 protein: CASTRQPTSTDTQYF. CDR3 DNA sequence: TGTGCCAGCACCAGACAGCCCACTAGCACAGATACGCAGTATTTT.

At least ten counts were recorded for this clonotype. The V and J genes are TRBV12-3 or TRBV12-4 and TRBJ2-3, with 11 bases fitting TRBD1. The ends lost 4 bases at V and 2 bases at J; junction bases unmatched: 2. This CDR3 spans 15 amino acids. The chain's CDR3 is CASSWTGGTTDTQYF. In nucleotides, the CDR3 is TGTGCCAGCAGTTGGACAGGGGGCACCACAGATACGCAGTATTTT.

CDR3 nucleotide sequence: TGTGCCAGCAGCGTAGGAGGGGGCCTTGGTGATGAAAAACTGTTTTTT. Protein product: CASSVGGGLGDEKLFF. J is TRBJ1-4 and V is TRBV9, with TRBD1 matching 7 bases. CDR1 and CDR2 (germline): SGDLS, YYNGEE. The CDR3 has 16 residues. The J segment lost 6 bases and the V segment lost 0 bases, leaving 8 bases of the junction unmatched.

The chain employs TRBV20-1 and TRBJ1-2, with no clear D. This CDR3 spans 14 amino acids. Trimming removed 3 bases at V and 2 bases at J, with 13 bases between. CDR1 is DFQATT and CDR2 is SNEGSKA in the germline V gene (reference sequence). In DNA, the CDR3 is TGCAGTGCTAGGGGGTTAGGGTCGAACTATGGCTACACCTTC. Its protein product is CSARGLGSNYGYTF.